This TCR beta chain is drawn from a study of T cells in Graves' hyperthyroidism and ophthalmopathy (dated by TCRdb to between 2018 and 2021). For context, the study as a whole: Peripheral blood was sampled at the time of initial diagnosis, prior to any treatment. To identify TCR V-J signatures that set the groups apart, the researchers used a discovery cohort of about a hundred patients, made up of roughly 40 with Graves' ophthalmopathy and some 56 with stable Graves' hyperthyroidism. Prospective prediction of ophthalmopathy was tested in an independent validation cohort of fewer than 20 hyperthyroidism patients and 15 to 17 patients who later progressed to ophthalmopathy. The roughly 100 discovery patients were divided at random into training and test sets in a 7:3 ratio. Thyroid tissue and blood T-cell repertoires from six or seven Graves' hyperthyroidism patients were also compared in the study. After blood sampling, hyperthyroidism patients were treated with methimazole at a starting dose of 30 mg daily, and ophthalmopathy patients were treated with high-dose intravenous methylprednisolone. The paper describes TCR Vbeta CDR3 sequencing of 135 peripheral blood samples, made up of 40 to 45 ophthalmopathy patients, approximately 73 hyperthyroidism patients and 17 progressor patients. Summary of the overall study and its limitations: In validation, the model predicted progression to ophthalmopathy with roughly 66% sensitivity and approximately 74% specificity, a median of 6.5 months before onset. In cross-validation, a model built on a 13 V-J signature told ophthalmopathy apart from stable hyperthyroidism with approximately 91% sensitivity and approximately 81% specificity, and in testing the same model reached 80%/75%. Blood samples also contained most of the expanded thyroid clonotypes (frequency above 0.001), which suggests that blood repertoires may reflect thyroid immune responses. No statistical method was used to fix the sample size in advance, and group allocation was not hidden from the investigators.

Amplification of TCR beta CDR3 regions was carried out from RNA transcripts. A first-round RT-PCR of the TCR CDR3 used the HTBI primer set with the Qiagen OneStep RT-PCR kit. The libraries were constructed in a second round of multiplex PCR and then size-selected and purified. Sequencing of the libraries was done on an Illumina HiSeq2000 using paired-end 100 bp reads. For the original study's pipeline: SOAPnuke was used to process the raw data, removing reads that contained adapters or uncalled bases, had a mean Phred below 15, or lacked an exact match to the constant primer or identifier. COPE v1.2.5 was used to merge the high-quality paired reads, and each unique nucleotide sequence was defined as a clonotype. MiTCR v1.1 was used to align the clonotypes against IMGT TRBV, TRBD and TRBJ reference segments. The analysis included only V-J combinations with a frequency above 0.0001, which together covered 99.2% of the repertoires. A TCS score was defined as the ratio of F50 (clonal expansion) to E x V (chaos), with BLOSUM62-based TCRdist applied between CDR3 peptides within each V-J. Welch's t-statistics and random forest reduced several hundred V-J features to 10 to 15, which were used in a naive Bayes classifier (R e1071). The public reads were quality trimmed at Q25 with fastp and then assembled into clones with MiXCR by TCRdb, keeping productive beta chains. Rows matching on CDR3 protein sequence are summarized as one entry with the most common DNA and genes. These V and J calls originate from TCRdb's pipeline instead of the authors' own analysis. The sample data list about 600,000 distinct CDR3 sequences, and around 16% of these were observed just once. The ten largest clones add up to roughly 3% of the sample.

In this sample, this clonotype turned up many times. Its antigen is still unknown. Nothing much larger sits one base from this clone, and base qualities are not available. From the germline V gene, CDR1 is SNHLY and CDR2 is FYNNEI. Trimming accounts for 7 bases at V and 5 bases at J, while the number of junction bases matched to no gene is 11. Its CDR3 holds 14 amino acids, cysteine through phenylalanine. Only the CDR3 region is kept as DNA, spanning 42 bases read in frame from base 1. Ophthalmopathy patients had moderately to severely active disease, Clinical Activity Score of at least 3, NOSPECS grade of at least 4, and duration under 3 months. The study excluded patients with uncontrolled infections, other autoimmune diseases, pregnancy or lactation. Diagnoses were established on the basis of clinical symptoms, serum thyroxine and TRAb, thyroid ultrasound, and orbital computed tomography. PBMCs were separated from roughly 10 ml of fresh peripheral blood using Ficoll-Paque density gradient centrifugation. Trizol reagent was used to extract total RNA, and RNA quality was then checked on an Agilent 2100 Bioanalyzer.

The chain is made from TRBV2 and TRBJ2-7, and 7 junctional nucleotides match TRBD2. This clonotype originated in a woman between 40 and 55 years old with Graves' ophthalmopathy. The source material was blood. The sequence in DNA is TGTGCCAGCAACCGCGGGAGTGGTTTGGACGAGCAGTACTTC. The resulting protein is CASNRGSGLDEQYF.